The text below deals with one T cell receptor beta chain. It has no known antigen specificity. No much larger clone exists at a distance of one base, and base qualities are not known. The data were taken from a study of cytomegalovirus exposure and HLA in healthy donors (dated by TCRdb to about 2017). For context, the study as a whole: According to an earlier analysis of 587 of the donors, about 190 million T cells yielded approximately 120 million unique TCR beta sequences and 276 Gb of sequence data. Roughly 300 gigabases of sequencing data and 70 million to 100 million unique TCR sequences were included in an early release covering several hundred HLA-typed donors. Of the roughly 420 genotyped donors, 81% were placed in the genetic ancestry cluster associated with self-reported Caucasian donors. The study was designed to test whether signatures of past pathogen exposure could be identified by cataloging public T cell receptors. The study used immunosequencing to profile the T cell repertoires of several hundred subjects and linked those repertoires to cytomegalovirus serostatus. Besides the first cohort of around 670 subjects, a separate validation cohort made up of roughly 120 different subjects was used. The study combined high-throughput TCR immunosequencing, statistical association of individual TCRs with disease status, and machine learning to predict cytomegalovirus infection status. A later analysis re-analyzed previously published TCR beta repertoires from approximately 670 donors and added high-resolution HLA genotyping to study TCR occurrence patterns. Rather than drawing on any new phenotypic data, the later analysis identified candidate immune exposures from TCR beta sequences and the way those sequences occurred across donors. In an earlier analysis of more than 550 of the donors, high-throughput TCR beta sequencing was used to judge whether each TCR beta V gene segment behaved as functional or pseudogenic. Alongside the repertoire data, information on donor age, sex, ethnicity and CMV serostatus was compiled. A later genetic analysis took genome-wide SNP genotypes for about 55% of the roughly 670 donors and used that subset as a discovery cohort. All discovery cohort repertoires had been generated on a single sequencing platform. Both class I and class II loci were covered by HLA typing, at four-digit resolution. The number of donors typed differed by locus, with 629-630 for A, B, C, DRB1 and DQB1, 522 for DQA1, 606 for DPA1, and around 430 for DPB1. Because of strong linkage in the cohort, four to six DR-DQ haplotypes were treated as single units for association and clustering. Among about 400 genotyped donors of the cohort, an average of around 220,000 unique TCR beta nucleotide sequences was sequenced per donor, of which 15% to 20% were non-productive. Broad study findings and their caveats: Some IMGT-functional V segments, including TRBV6-2 and TRBV6-3, could not be told apart with the 87-base-pair reads, so those segments were excluded. The presence/absence analyses assumed that sequencing depth was roughly uniform across donors, and that assumption may not be true. In a later analysis, several top co-occurrence clusters were reported to appear linked to parvovirus B19, influenza, CMV and Epstein-Barr virus. Because HLA typing was missing for some donors at each locus, association tests included only the typed subset. In a later genetic analysis, fewer N-insertions in productive TCRs were reported among donors in an Asian-associated ancestry cluster than the roughly 700-donor mean. Most TCR sequences were observed very rarely across donors, whereas some public TCRs were present in many individuals. In a later analysis, HLA-associated TCR beta chains showed more clonal expansion and lower generation probabilities than non-associated chains that were equally common. When HLA alleles, especially DR and DQ, strongly co-occurred, attributing TCR associations to individual alleles was difficult. Because counts were too low, approximately 18 rarely observed V segments, including chromosome 9 orphons, were excluded from the earlier analysis of some 590 of the donors. In the study, approximately 160 TCR beta chains were listed as associated with cytomegalovirus. This cohort had only TCR beta chains sequenced, and the lack of alpha or paired-chain data limited which features could be detected. Broadly in line with IMGT annotations, most TCR beta V segments showed up in productive rearrangements about 87% or about 30% of the time in an earlier analysis of about 500 of the donors. It was suggested by the authors that the approach could potentially be generalized to other disease states and immunological phenotypes. In a later genetic analysis, a missense DCLRE1C variant was associated with V-gene and J-gene trimming of TCR beta chains, and the association was replicated in an independent cohort. The sequencing pipeline was judged likely to have produced a cluster of highly shared sequence variants as a technical artifact. In a later analysis, around 15,000 TCR beta sequences were associated with specific HLA alleles at a false discovery rate of 0.05. In a later analysis, the rate of TCR association differed among HLA loci, with DRB1 alleles having the most associated TCRs and HLA-C alleles having the fewest. The classifier was reported to diagnose cytomegalovirus status with high specificity and sensitivity in both the original cohort and the validation cohort. A further reported finding was that TCR beta sequences accurately predicted the HLA-A and HLA-B alleles for most subjects in the first cohort. Linkage disequilibrium might explain the correlated functional status among segregating V segments, but an unknown experimental factor could not be ruled out. A few of the identified cytomegalovirus-associated TCR beta chains were confirmed in vitro to be specific for cytomegalovirus antigens. The only immune exposure information available for the cohort was CMV serostatus. According to a later analysis, most CMV-associated TCR beta chains appeared to be HLA-restricted, and the HLA associations seemed to be driven largely by CMV exposure.

In total, approximately 700 healthy bone marrow donors made up the cohort. All cohort members were sampled while nominally healthy, although unrecorded immune exposures were likely present. The donor tested CMV seronegative, placing the donor among the 300 to 400 seronegative members of the cohort. Every donor gave a peripheral blood sample, and the peripheral blood mononuclear cells from that sample were used for TCR beta sequencing. The Qiagen DNeasy Blood Extraction Kit was used to extract genomic DNA from the blood cell samples. The library was built by means of the immunoSEQ multiplex PCR assay. For the multiplex PCR, a mixture combining 60 forward primers for TCR Vbeta segments and 13 reverse primers for TCR Jbeta segments was used. The CDR3 region of rearranged TCR beta genes was amplified from genomic DNA by a multiplex PCR assay. On the Illumina HiSeq System, the amplified TCR beta libraries were sequenced as 87-base-pair reads. For the original study's pipeline: Across the 670 or so repertoires, a later analysis counted 78 million or so unique TCR beta chains, roughly 11 million of which were shared by at least two donors. To remove PCR and sequencing errors, raw reads were error-corrected and collapsed into unique sequences using a nearest-neighbor algorithm that merged closely related sequences. V, D and J gene segments were assigned by aligning CDR3 sequences to IMGT reference sequences. Each retained sequence needed at least a six-nucleotide match to both a V gene segment and a J gene segment. A rearrangement counted as productive if the CDR3 had no stop codons and remained in frame with V and J, and every other rearrangement counted as non-productive. Following IMGT convention, CDR3 was defined as the stretch from the second conserved V-encoded cysteine up to the conserved J-encoded phenylalanine. The earlier analysis of fewer than 750 of the donors excluded sequences that lacked an unambiguous match to a single V gene segment. An earlier analysis of 587 of the donors called V segments functional above 56.7% productive rearrangements and segregating when the between-donor standard deviation exceeded 5%. To diagnose cytomegalovirus status from the catalog of TCR beta chain sequences, a statistical classification framework was built. V and J gene assignment, in a later analysis, came from comparing TCR nucleotide sequences with IMGT/GENE-DB human TR gene sequences. The TCRdist pipeline was used in a later analysis to assign CDR3 sequences and most-parsimonious VDJ recombination scenarios. In a later analysis, every TCR beta chain was defined by the combination of its CDR3 amino acid sequence and its V-gene family, and reads without a unique V-gene family were dropped. In a later analysis, several hundred highly shared, low-generation-probability nucleotide sequences were removed to address suspected cross-contamination and a sequencing artifact. A later analysis calculated a clonal expansion index for each public chain from normalized within-repertoire ranks of inferred template counts. In a later analysis, generation probabilities were computed using a VDJ recombination model fitted to out-of-frame rearrangements, and the results were checked against IGoR. In a later analysis, hypergeometric tests were used to score TCR-TCR, TCR-HLA and TCR-CMV co-occurrence, with a repertoire-size bias correction applied to TCR pairs. In a later analysis, false discovery rates were estimated by permuting HLA or CMV assignments 20 times. A later analysis grouped co-occurring TCRs with DBSCAN, adding TCRdist sequence similarity when clustering within HLA-allele-positive subsets. Repertoires with fewer than 30,000 or more than 120,000 public chains, plus five repertoires with anomalous nucleotide sharing, were excluded from co-occurrence clustering. Here the immuneACCESS table is served through TCRdb, limited to in-frame sequences with V and J called. Missing clones are a known gap in these copies; in checked studies unresolved V genes cover under half, and the rest lacks a known reason. V, J and clone size are taken as reported in that table, and D and trimming were inferred from the DNA itself. The sample data list about 110,000 clones, and roughly four fifths of these were observed just once. The ten largest clones represent more than 1.5% of the sample.

Inclusive of the bounding cysteine and phenylalanine, the CDR3 is 14 residues long. Of the read, only the CDR3 DNA is kept; its 42 bases are in frame from base 1. The junction shows trimming of 5 bases on V and 2 bases on J, and the gene matches do not reach 4 bases of it. Looking up the germline V gene yields CDR1 SNHLY and CDR2 FYNNEI. Sample: PBMCs. The rearranged chain carries TRBV2 and TRBJ1-1; 8 middle bases align to TRBD1. The receptor was derived from a man over 45 in good health and CMV-seronegative. At the DNA level, the sequence is TGTGCCAGCAGTCCTCAGGGGGCTAACACTGAAGCTTTCTTT. Translated, this is CASSPQGANTEAFF.